This T cell receptor beta chain emerged from a study of CD4 T cells in relation to SARS-CoV-2 and coronaviruses. Study as a whole: After 10 days of antigen culture, PBMC TCR beta CDR3s were sequenced. The restricting HLA molecule for shared crossreactive spike epitopes was mapped.

Germline CDR1 is SGHTA and CDR2 is FQGTGA. The CDR3 covers 16 residues. Between the trimmed V and J ends, which lost 5 bases and 5 bases, there was a span of 19 bases. Points from the study as a whole: Samples before the pandemic and after infection were not matched within any donor.

Measured with immunoSEQ multiplex PCR; TCRdb has only the in-frame clones, and not every one. The sample holds about 38,000 clones, around four fifths seen once. Sorted naive or memory CD4+ cells met CEF peptides for 9 to 11 days. Worth noting for this clone: Antigen: not known.

The J gene is TRBJ2-1, the V gene TRBV7-3, with a tentative D call TRBD2 (6 bases). This receptor was identified in an adult with COVID-19. The sample comprised memory CD4+ T cells from PBMCs, cultured in vitro. The CDR3 is CASSPTVSSADNEQFF. DNA of the CDR3: TGTGCCAGCAGCCCAACCGTGTCTAGCGCTGACAATGAGCAGTTCTTC. Based on the CDR3 plus reference TRBV7-3 and TRBJ2-1, the full variable domain is GAGVSQTPSNKVTEKGKYVELRCDPISGHTALYWYRQSLGQGPEFLIYFQGTGAADDSGLPNDRFFAVRPEGSVSTLKIQRTERGDSAVYLCASSPTVSSADNEQFFGPGTRLTVL.